This record concerns one TCR beta chain sequence. No antigen is known for it. Qualities for individual bases were not recorded, and no much larger clone is one base off. The sample comes from a study of blood T cell repertoires in COVID-19 (TCRdb year 2020). Regarding the research as a whole: Samples from collaborators originated in the United States, Italy and Spain and spanned both the acute and convalescent phases of COVID-19. The material from the prospective study consisted of cDNA or gDNA derived from T cells, B-cell-depleted T cells, or PBMCs. Subjects who had been exposed to COVID-19, were actively infected with it, or had recovered from it provided the deeply sampled blood TCRbeta repertoires that made up the dataset. The repertoires were released in a freely available public database meant as a resource for research on the immune response to SARS-CoV-2. The samples were drawn from the first 160 participants of the ongoing ImmuneRACE study and from 1,254 subjects provided by 6 global collaborators. The sample metadata nearly always contained a de-identified subject ID, COVID-19 status, age in years and sex. Where available, HLA class I and class II types were obtained from metadata supplied by the sample provider rather than from assay-based typing. Overall study results and their limits: The quantity of clinical and demographic metadata differed by source and by participant and was supplied without curation.

Another Seattle source contributed samples from volunteer blood donors who had recovered from COVID-19. Collaborating institutions collected whole blood in K2EDTA tubes following their own protocols. For TCRbeta analysis, collaborators shipped samples as frozen whole blood, isolated PBMCs, or DNA extracted from either of those sample types. Including the terminal cysteine and phenylalanine, the CDR3 comprises 14 residues. Just CDR3 DNA is preserved here, 42 bases in frame from base 1. Germline trimming: 5 bases from V, 1 base from J; junction bases outside gene matches: 3. The germline V gene (reference sequence) supplies CDR1 MNHEY and CDR2 SMNVEV. TCRbeta CDR3 regions were amplified from genomic DNA using the immunoSEQ Assay, a bias-controlled multiplex PCR. In the source study's methods: Nucleated cell counts per sample were estimated from amplification of reference gene primers within the assay. Sequence reads were collapsed and filtered to measure the absolute abundance of every unique TCRbeta CDR3 rearrangement. For each sample, productive Simpson clonality was calculated as the square root of Simpson's diversity index over productive rearrangements. The immuneACCESS repertoire file appears here via TCRdb, limited to in-frame rearrangements. These files lack a portion of the clones; in checked studies, under half of the deficit traces to unresolved V genes, and the cause of the others is not known. V and J calls and clone size follow that table, whereas D and trimming were derived from the DNA. For this sample there are roughly 120,000 clones; about 88% appear just once. Clones ranked in the top ten supply roughly 8.9% of the sample.

What was sequenced was peripheral blood. The chain uses TRBV27 and TRBJ2-7, with 9 junctional bases fitting TRBD1. The TCR sequence derives from a woman in her 70s who had recovered from COVID-19. The CDR3 region reads CASSATGGSYEQYF. In nucleotide form, the sequence is TGTGCCAGCAGTGCGACAGGGGGATCCTACGAGCAGTACTTC.